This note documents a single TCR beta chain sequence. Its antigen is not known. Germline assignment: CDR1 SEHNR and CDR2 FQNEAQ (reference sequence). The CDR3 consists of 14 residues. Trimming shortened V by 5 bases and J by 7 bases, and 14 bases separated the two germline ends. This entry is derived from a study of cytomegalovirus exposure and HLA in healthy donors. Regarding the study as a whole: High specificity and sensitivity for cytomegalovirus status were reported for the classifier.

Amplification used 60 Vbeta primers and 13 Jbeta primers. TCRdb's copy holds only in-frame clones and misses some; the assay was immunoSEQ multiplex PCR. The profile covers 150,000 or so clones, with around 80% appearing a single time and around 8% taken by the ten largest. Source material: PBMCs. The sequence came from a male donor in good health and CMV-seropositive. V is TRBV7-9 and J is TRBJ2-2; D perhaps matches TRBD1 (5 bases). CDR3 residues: CASSQDTHSGELFF. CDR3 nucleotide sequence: TGTGCCAGCAGCCAGGACACCCACAGCGGGGAGCTGTTTTTT.